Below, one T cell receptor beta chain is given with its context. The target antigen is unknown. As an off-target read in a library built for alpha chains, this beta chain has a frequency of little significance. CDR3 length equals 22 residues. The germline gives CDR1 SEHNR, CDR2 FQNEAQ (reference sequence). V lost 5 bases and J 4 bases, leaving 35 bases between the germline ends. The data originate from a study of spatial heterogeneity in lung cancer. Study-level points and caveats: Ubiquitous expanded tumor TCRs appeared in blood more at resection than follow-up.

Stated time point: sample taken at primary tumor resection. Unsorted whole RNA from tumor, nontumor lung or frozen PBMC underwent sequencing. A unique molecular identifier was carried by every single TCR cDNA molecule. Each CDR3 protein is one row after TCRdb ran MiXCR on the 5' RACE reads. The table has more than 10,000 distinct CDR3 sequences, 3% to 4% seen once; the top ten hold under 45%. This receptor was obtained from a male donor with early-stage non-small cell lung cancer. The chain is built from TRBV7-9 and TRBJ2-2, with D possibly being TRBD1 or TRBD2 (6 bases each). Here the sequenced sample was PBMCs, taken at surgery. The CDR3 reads CASSIPVIGDTEGRVGTGELFF. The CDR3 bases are TGTGCCAGCAGCATACCGGTGATTGGGGACACGGAGGGCCGAGTGGGCACCGGGGAGCTGTTTTTT.